Below are 22 T cell receptor beta chains sequenced from a single sample in a study of OX40 agonist ivuxolimab in advanced cancers. This table comes from immunoSEQ multiplex PCR, and its TCRdb copy is limited to in-frame clones, with some not included. The data contain 60,000 to 80,000 clones, roughly 89% of them seen just once; the ten biggest clones take up about an eighth. The material was CD4+ or CD8+ T cells sorted from blood, obtained in a trial of the OX40 agonist ivuxolimab. Source of these receptors: an adult with an advanced solid tumor such as melanoma, head and neck, liver or kidney cancer.

The gene calls are TRBV5-1 and TRBJ2-1; the match to TRBD2 covers 8 bases. Per the germline V gene, CDR1 is SGHRS and CDR2 is YFSETQ. Trimming removed 3 bases from V and 9 bases from J; junction bases left unmatched: 23. This CDR3 is built from 19 residues. In nucleotides, the CDR3 is TGCGCCAGCAGCTCGAACGGGAGGGCCTCTCCCCTAAAGATGAGTGAGCAGTTCTTC. Amino acid sequence: CASSSNGRASPLKMSEQFF.

This clone was counted a single time. The chain couples TRBV6-5 to TRBJ2-2; perhaps TRBD1 as D (6 bases). The V end lost 1 base, the J end lost 4 bases, and 13 bases lay between the germline ends. CDR1 is MNHEY and CDR2 is SVGAGI in the germline V gene. This CDR3 has 16 amino acids. As DNA, the CDR3 is TGTGCCAGCAGTTACTGGGCAGGGGCCATCACCGGGGAGCTGTTTTTT. It codes for CASSYWAGAITGELFF.

This rearrangement joins TRBV4-1 to TRBJ2-3; maybe TRBD2 (5 bases). CDR3 length: 15 amino acids. The V end lost 4 bases, the J end lost 6 bases, and 17 bases lay between the germline ends. Germline V CDR1 and CDR2: MGHRA, YSYEKL. CDR3 bases: TGCGCCAGCAGCCTACTTAGACTACGCCGGGATACGCAGTATTTT. It codes for CASSLLRLRRDTQYF.

This CDR3 reads CASSFYRGGDEQYF. CDR3 nucleotide sequence: TGCGCCAGCAGCTTCTACAGGGGCGGCGACGAGCAGTACTTC. This rearrangement joins TRBV5-1 to TRBJ2-7, with 7 bases identical to TRBD1. After removal of 2 bases from V and 5 bases from J, the junction contained 7 bases not matched to a gene. The germline CDR1 and CDR2 sequences are SGHRS and YFSETQ. The CDR3 has 14 amino acids.

The rearrangement uses TRBV4-3 and TRBJ1-5; TRBD1 might be the D (5 bases). CDR3 size: 13 residues. Germline CDR1 is LGHNA and CDR2 is YSLEER. Trimming took off 4 bases at V and 7 bases at J, with 11 bases between the two ends. The CDR3 coding sequence is TGCGCCAGCAGCCCAAGGGGCGACCAGCCCCAGCATTTT. Residues: CASSPRGDQPQHF.

V usage is TRBV5-6 and J usage is TRBJ2-1; 9 bases are a match to TRBD2. Trimming cost V 4 bases and J 0 bases; bases outside gene matches: 2. CDR3 size: 15 residues. Germline V gene sequence: CDR1 SGHDT, CDR2 YYEEEE. CDR3 in DNA: TGTGCCAGCAGCCTACTAGCGGGCTCCTACAATGAGCAGTTCTTC. It specifies CASSLLAGSYNEQFF.

This chain connects TRBV27 to TRBJ1-2; D might be TRBD1 (6 bases). The CDR3 sequence is 15 residues long. The germline V gene encodes CDR1 MNHEY and CDR2 SMNVEV (reference sequence). V was pared by 4 bases and J by 1 base, with 13 bases between. The CDR3 loop reads CASSSQGWFNYGYTF. CDR3 bases: TGTGCCAGCAGTTCCCAGGGGTGGTTTAACTATGGCTACACCTTC.

The chain uses TRBV5-1 and TRBJ2-7, with 10 bases matching TRBD1. Germline CDR1 reads SGHRS; CDR2 reads YFSETQ. With 5 bases clipped from V and 0 bases from J, the junction kept 8 bases outside the gene matches. This CDR3 region has 16 residues. As DNA, the CDR3 is TGCGCCAGCAGTTACATCGGACAGGGGGTCTCCTACGAGCAGTACTTC. Protein sequence: CASSYIGQGVSYEQYF.

The gene calls are TRBV7-9 and TRBJ2-4; TRBD2 is a possible D gene (5 bases). The CDR3 has 15 residues. V shed 2 bases and J shed 0 bases, with 8 bases lying between them. The germline V gene encodes CDR1 SEHNR and CDR2 FQNEAQ (reference sequence). The DNA of the CDR3 is TGTGCCAGCAGCTTAACGAGGGTAGCCAAAAACATTCAGTACTTC. Translating it yields CASSLTRVAKNIQYF.

This clone was picked up a small number of times. The chain employs TRBV18 and TRBJ1-4, with 9 bases lining up with TRBD1. From germline, CDR1 is KGHSH and CDR2 LQKENI. The CDR3 is 15 amino acids. The ends lost 1 base at V and 7 bases at J; junction bases unmatched: 4. DNA of the CDR3: TGTGCCAGCTCACCACAACCGGGACAGGGTGAAAAACTGTTTTTT. Translation: CASSPQPGQGEKLFF.

The chain combines TRBV7-2 with TRBJ2-7; D is possibly TRBD1 or TRBD2 (5 bases each). CDR1 SGHTA and CDR2 FQGNSA come from the germline V gene. The CDR3 length is 15 residues. V was clipped by 11 bases and J by 1 base, with 21 bases between them. CDR3 sequence reads: CASNSPGAPSYEQYF. CDR3 sequence (DNA): TGTGCCTCTAATAGCCCCGGGGCCCCTTCCTACGAGCAGTACTTC.

This clone was counted a single time. J is TRBJ2-7 and V is TRBV18, with D perhaps matching TRBD2 (5 bases). V was shortened by 6 bases and J by 7 bases, with 16 bases between the two germline ends. Germline assignment: CDR1 KGHSH and CDR2 LQKENI. This CDR3 region has 13 residues. The CDR3 sequence is CASSTGEGREQYF. In nucleotides, the CDR3 is TGTGCCAGCTCCACCGGTGAGGGAAGGGAGCAGTACTTC.

The gene calls are TRBV28 and TRBJ1-5, with no clear D. This CDR3 is built from 15 residues. The V and J ends lost 2 bases and 2 bases respectively, with 10 bases between them. The V gene's germline CDR1 is MDHEN and CDR2 SYDVKM. This chain's CDR3 is CASSLGDRGNQPQHF. Here the CDR3 DNA reads TGTGCCAGCAGTTTAGGGGATAGGGGCAATCAGCCCCAGCATTTT.

The V and J genes are TRBV7-9 and TRBJ1-1; the D is unclear. CDR1 is SEHNR and CDR2 is FQNEAQ in the germline V gene (reference sequence). This CDR3 has 13 amino acids. V shed 2 bases and J shed 1 base, with 5 bases lying between them. CDR3 protein: CASSLSRNTEAFF. CDR3 bases: TGTGCCAGCAGCTTATCTAGGAACACTGAAGCTTTCTTT.

This clone showed up just a few times. V and J are TRBV27 and TRBJ1-1; D is unresolved. CDR1 and CDR2 from the germline V gene are MNHEY and SMNVEV (reference sequence). This CDR3 has 13 residues. V lost 5 bases and J 1 base, leaving 8 bases between the germline ends. In DNA form, the CDR3 reads TGTGCCAGCAGTACTCGGAAGAACACTGAAGCTTTCTTT. Translated, it gives CASSTRKNTEAFF.

A remark on this clone: A read error may account for a junction end that differs from germline. The chain couples TRBV15 to TRBJ2-5; the match to TRBD1 covers 7 bases. The CDR3 loop spans 17 amino acids. Germline assignment: CDR1 LNHNV and CDR2 YYDKDF (reference sequence). The CDR3 region is CATSSFIGTESQEPQYF. Written as DNA, the CDR3 is TGTGCCACCAGCAGCTTTATCGGGACAGAATCTCAAGAGCCCCAGTACTTC.

The chain links TRBV5-1 to TRBJ2-5, with D unresolved. V was trimmed by 2 bases and J by 3 bases, leaving 2 bases between them. Germline lookup yields CDR1 SGHRS and CDR2 YFSETQ. The length of the CDR3 is 11 residues. CDR3 DNA: TGCGCCAGCAGCTTAAAAGAGACCCAGTACTTC. Amino acids: CASSLKETQYF.

The rearrangement uses TRBV27 and TRBJ1-4; 9 positions agree with TRBD1. Germline CDR1 MNHEY, CDR2 SMNVEV (reference sequence). After removal of 5 bases from V and 6 bases from J, the junction contained 7 bases not matched to a gene. The CDR3 covers 15 residues. The CDR3 region is CASSPFWTGDEKLFF. As DNA, the CDR3 is TGTGCCAGCAGTCCTTTCTGGACAGGGGATGAAAAACTGTTTTTT.

V gene TRBV5-4 combines with J gene TRBJ2-7; possibly TRBD1 for D (6 bases). The V end was cut by 3 bases, the J end by 7 bases, with 14 bases between. The CDR3 has 13 residues. CDR1 is SGHNT, CDR2 YYREEE, per germline (reference sequence). CDR3 residues: CASSSGQRREQYF. DNA for the CDR3: TGTGCCAGCAGCTCTGGACAGCGAAGAGAGCAGTACTTC.

V is TRBV14 and J is TRBJ2-7, with 14 bases aligning to TRBD2. This CDR3 spans 18 amino acids. The germline gives CDR1 SGHDN, CDR2 FVKESK. Trimming took 3 bases from V and 3 from J; bases not matched to a gene: 10. The CDR3 here is CASSHGLAGGLYLYEQYF. The CDR3 DNA follows: TGTGCCAGCAGCCATGGACTAGCGGGAGGATTATATCTCTACGAGCAGTACTTC. Variable domain in full (rest from reference TRBV14 and TRBJ2-7): EAGVTQFPSHSVIEKGQTVTLRCDPISGHDNLYWYRRVMGKEIKFLLHFVKESKQDESGMPNNRFLAERTGGTYSTLKVQPAELEDSGVYFCASSHGLAGGLYLYEQYFGPGTRLTVT.

CDR3 amino acids: CASSEVLAPYPTDTQYF. The CDR3 bases are TGTGCCAGCAGTGAAGTGCTAGCGCCCTATCCCACAGATACGCAGTATTTT. The chain recombines TRBV2 with TRBJ2-3; tentative D call: TRBD2 (6 bases). This CDR3 region has 17 residues. The germline CDR1 and CDR2 sequences are SNHLY and FYNNEI. The V end lost 1 base, the J end lost 2 bases, and 16 bases lay between the germline ends.

The chain has TRBV5-1 and TRBJ1-2, with 7 bases that match TRBD1. V lost 4 bases and J lost 5; bases outside the gene matches: 5. The CDR3 has 13 amino acids. Germline V CDR1 and CDR2: SGHRS, YFSETQ. CDR3 protein: CASSRDRDYGYTF. In DNA form, the CDR3 reads TGCGCCAGCAGCCGGGACAGAGATTATGGCTACACCTTC. The full variable domain, in which reference TRBV5-1 and TRBJ1-2 provide the parts outside the CDR3, is KAGVTQTPRYLIKTRGQQVTLSCSPISGHRSVSWYQQTPGQGLQFLFEYFSETQRNKGNFPGRFSGRQFSNSRSEMNVSTLELGDSALYLCASSRDRDYGYTFGSGTRLTVV.